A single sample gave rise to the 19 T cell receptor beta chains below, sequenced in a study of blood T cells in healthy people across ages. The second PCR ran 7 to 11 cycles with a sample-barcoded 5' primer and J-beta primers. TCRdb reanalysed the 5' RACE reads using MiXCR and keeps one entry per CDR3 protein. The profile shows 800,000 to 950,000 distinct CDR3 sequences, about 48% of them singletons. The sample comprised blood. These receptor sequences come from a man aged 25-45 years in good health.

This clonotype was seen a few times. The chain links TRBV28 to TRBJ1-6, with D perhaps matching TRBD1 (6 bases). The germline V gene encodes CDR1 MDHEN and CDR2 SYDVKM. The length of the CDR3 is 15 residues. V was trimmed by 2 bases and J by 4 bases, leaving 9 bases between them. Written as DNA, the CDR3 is TGTGCCAGCAGTTTAGGGGGCTGGTATAATTCACCCCTCCACTTT. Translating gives CASSLGGWYNSPLHF.

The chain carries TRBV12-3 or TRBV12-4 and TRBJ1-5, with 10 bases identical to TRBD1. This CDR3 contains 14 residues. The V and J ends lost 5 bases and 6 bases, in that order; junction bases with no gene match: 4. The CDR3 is CASSLTGGRQPQHF. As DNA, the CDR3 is TGTGCCAGCAGTCTGACAGGGGGCCGTCAGCCCCAGCATTTT.

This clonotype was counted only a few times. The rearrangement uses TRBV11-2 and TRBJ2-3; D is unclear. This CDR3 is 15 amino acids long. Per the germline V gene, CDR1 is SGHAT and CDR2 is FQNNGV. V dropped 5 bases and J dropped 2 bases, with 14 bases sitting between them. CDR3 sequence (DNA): TGTGCCAGCAGCCCGAGTGTGGGGTACACAGATACGCAGTATTTT. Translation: CASSPSVGYTDTQYF.

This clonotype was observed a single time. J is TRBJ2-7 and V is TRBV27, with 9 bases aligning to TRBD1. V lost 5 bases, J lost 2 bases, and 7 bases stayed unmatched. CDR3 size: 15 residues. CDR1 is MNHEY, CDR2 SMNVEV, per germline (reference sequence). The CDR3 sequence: CASSPYRDRAYEQYF. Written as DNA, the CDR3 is TGTGCCAGCAGTCCCTACAGGGACAGGGCCTACGAGCAGTACTTC.

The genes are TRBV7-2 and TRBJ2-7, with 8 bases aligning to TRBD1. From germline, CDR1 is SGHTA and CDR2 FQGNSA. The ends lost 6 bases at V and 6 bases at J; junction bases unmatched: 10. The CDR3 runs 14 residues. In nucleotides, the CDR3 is TGTGCCAGCAGACCCGAGACAGGGGTGGGCGAGCAGTACTTC. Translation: CASRPETGVGEQYF.

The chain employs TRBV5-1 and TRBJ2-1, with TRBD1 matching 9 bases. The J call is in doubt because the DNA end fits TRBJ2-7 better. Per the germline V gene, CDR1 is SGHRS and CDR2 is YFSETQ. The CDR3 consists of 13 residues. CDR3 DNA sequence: TGCGCCAGCAGCTTTTCGGGACAGGGCGAGCAGTACTTC. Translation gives CASSFSGQGEQYF.

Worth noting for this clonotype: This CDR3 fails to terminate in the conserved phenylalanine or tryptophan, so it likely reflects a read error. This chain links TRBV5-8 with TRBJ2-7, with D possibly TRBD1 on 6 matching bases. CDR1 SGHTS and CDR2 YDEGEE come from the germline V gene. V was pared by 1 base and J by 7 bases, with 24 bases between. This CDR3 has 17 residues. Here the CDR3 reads CASSLSVMGARGNEQYS. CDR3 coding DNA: TGTGCCAGCAGCTTGTCCGTAATGGGGGCGAGGGGCAATGAGCAGTACAGC.

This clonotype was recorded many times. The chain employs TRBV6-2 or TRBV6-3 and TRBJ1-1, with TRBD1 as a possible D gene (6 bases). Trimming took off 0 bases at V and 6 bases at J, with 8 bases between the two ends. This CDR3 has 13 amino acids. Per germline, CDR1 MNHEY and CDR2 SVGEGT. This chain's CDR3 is CASSYSTGAEAFF. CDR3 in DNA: TGTGCCAGCAGTTACTCGACAGGTGCTGAAGCTTTCTTT.

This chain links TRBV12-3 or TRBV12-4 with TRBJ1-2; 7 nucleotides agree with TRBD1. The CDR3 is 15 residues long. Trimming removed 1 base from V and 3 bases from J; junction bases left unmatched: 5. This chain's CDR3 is CASSLGGGGDYGYTF. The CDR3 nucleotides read TGTGCCAGCAGTTTAGGGGGAGGGGGCGACTATGGCTACACCTTC.

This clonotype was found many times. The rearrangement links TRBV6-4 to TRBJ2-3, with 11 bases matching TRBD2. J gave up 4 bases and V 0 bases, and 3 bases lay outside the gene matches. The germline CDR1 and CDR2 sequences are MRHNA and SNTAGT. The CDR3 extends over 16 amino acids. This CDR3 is CASSDSETSGADTQYF. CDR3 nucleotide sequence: TGTGCCAGCAGTGACTCCGAGACTAGCGGGGCAGATACGCAGTATTTT.

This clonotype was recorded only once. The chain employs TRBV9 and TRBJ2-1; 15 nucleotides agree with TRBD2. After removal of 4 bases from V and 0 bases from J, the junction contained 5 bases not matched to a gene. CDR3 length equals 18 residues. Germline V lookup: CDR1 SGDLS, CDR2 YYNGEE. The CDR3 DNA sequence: TGTGCCAGCAGCCTGGGACTAGCGGGGGGCCCCTCCTACAATGAGCAGTTCTTC. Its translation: CASSLGLAGGPSYNEQFF. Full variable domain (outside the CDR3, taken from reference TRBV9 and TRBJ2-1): DSGVTQTPKHLITATGQRVTLRCSPRSGDLSVYWYQQSLDQGLQFLIQYYNGEERAKGNILERFSAQQFPDLHSELNLSSLELGDSALYFCASSLGLAGGPSYNEQFFGPGTRLTVL.

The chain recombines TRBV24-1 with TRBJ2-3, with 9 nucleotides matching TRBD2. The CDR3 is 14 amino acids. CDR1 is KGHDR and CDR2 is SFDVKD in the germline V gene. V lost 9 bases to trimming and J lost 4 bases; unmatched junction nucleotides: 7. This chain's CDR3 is CATQQERGADTQYF. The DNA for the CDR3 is TGTGCCACCCAGCAGGAGCGGGGGGCAGATACGCAGTATTTT.

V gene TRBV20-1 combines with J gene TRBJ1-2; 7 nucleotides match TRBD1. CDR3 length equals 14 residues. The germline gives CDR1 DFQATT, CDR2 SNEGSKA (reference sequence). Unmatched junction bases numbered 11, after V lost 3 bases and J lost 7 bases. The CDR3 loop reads CSASATTGISGYTF. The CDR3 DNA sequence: TGCAGTGCTAGCGCAACGACAGGGATAAGTGGCTACACCTTC.

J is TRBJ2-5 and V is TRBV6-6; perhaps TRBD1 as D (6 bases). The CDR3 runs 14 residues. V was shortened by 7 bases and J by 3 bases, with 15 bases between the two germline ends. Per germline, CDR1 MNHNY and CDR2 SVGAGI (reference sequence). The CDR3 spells CASTPTNREETQYF. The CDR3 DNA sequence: TGTGCCAGCACCCCAACGAACAGGGAAGAGACCCAGTACTTC.

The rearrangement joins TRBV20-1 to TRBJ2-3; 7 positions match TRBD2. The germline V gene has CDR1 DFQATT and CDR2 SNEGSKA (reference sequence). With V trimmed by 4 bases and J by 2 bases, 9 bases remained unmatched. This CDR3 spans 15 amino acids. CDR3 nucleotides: TGCAGTGCTACAGCCCCTAGCGGTAACACAGATACGCAGTATTTT. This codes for CSATAPSGNTDTQYF.

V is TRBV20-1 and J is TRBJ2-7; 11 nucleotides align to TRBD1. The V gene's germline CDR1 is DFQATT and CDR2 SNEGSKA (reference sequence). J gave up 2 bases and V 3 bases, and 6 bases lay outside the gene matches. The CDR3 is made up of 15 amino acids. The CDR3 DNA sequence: TGCAGTGCTAGGGGGACAGGGGGGTTTACCTACGAGCAGTACTTC. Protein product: CSARGTGGFTYEQYF.

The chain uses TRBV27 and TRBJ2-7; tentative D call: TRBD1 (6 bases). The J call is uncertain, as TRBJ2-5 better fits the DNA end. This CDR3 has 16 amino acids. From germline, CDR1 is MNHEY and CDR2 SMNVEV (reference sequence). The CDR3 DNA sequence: TGTGCCAGCAGTTTAACCGGGACAAAAGCGAAAGAGACCCAGTACTTC. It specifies CASSLTGTKAKETQYF.

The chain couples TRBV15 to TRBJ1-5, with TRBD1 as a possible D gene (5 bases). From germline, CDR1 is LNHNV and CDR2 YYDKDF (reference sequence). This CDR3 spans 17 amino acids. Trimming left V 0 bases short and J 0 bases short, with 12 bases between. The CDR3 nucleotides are TGTGCCACCAGCAGAGATAATCGGGACCTTAGCAATCAGCCCCAGCATTTT. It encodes CATSRDNRDLSNQPQHF.

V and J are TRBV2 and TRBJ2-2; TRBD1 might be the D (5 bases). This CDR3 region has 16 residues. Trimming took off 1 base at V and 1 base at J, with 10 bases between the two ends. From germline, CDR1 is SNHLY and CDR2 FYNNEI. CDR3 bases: TGTGCCAGCAGTGAAGATGCAGGGATGAACACCGGGGAGCTGTTTTTT. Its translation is CASSEDAGMNTGELFF.